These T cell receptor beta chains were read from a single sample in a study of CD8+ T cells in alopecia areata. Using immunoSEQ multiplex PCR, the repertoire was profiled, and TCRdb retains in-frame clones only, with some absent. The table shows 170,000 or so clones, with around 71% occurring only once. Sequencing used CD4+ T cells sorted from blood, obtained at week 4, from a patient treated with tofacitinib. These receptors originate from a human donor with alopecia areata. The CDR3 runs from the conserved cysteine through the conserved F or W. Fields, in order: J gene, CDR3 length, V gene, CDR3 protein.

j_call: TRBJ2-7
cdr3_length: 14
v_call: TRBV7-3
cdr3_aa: CASSLNPSHREQYF

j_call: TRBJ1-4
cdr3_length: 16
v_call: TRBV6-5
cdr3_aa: CASSSGNRRTNEKLFF

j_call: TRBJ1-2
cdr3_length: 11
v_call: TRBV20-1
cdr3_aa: CSATGTSGYTF

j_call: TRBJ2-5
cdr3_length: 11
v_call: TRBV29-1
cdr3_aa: CSVEDGGTQYF

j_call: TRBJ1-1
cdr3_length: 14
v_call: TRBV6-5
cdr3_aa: CASSLTGSDTEAFF

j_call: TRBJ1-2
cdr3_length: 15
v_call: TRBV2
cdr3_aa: CASSEWSAIAYGYTF

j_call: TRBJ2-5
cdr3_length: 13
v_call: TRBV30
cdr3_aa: CAWSGVLGETQYF

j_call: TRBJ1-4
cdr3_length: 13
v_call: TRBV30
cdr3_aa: CAYSGGLREKLFF

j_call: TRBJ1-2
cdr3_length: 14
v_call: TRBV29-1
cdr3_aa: CSVQSTTGEYGYTF

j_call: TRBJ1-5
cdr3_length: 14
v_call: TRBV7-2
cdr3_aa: CASSAGTGSWAQHF

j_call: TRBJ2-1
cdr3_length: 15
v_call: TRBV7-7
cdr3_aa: CASSLASSSYNEQFF

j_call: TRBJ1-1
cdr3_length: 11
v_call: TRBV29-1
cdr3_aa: CSAGQGATSFF

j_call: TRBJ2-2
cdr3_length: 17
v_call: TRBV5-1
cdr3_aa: CASSFSARQGGTGELFF

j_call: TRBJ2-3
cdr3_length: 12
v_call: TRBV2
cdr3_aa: CASTSFADTQYF

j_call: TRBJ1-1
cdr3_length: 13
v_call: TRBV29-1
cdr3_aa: CSVGAGMNTEAFF

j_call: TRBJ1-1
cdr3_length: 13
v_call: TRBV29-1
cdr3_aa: CSVEIQGGTEAFF

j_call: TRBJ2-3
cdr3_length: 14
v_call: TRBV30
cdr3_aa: CAWSGRARADTQYF

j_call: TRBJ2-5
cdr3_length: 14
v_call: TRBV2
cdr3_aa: CASTPDRGMQTQYF

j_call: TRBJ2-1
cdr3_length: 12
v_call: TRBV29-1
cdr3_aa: CSVVPGNNEQFF

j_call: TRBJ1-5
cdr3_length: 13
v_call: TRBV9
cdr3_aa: CASGLGGNQPQHF

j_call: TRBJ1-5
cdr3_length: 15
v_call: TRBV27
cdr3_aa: CASSLKGAGHQPQHF

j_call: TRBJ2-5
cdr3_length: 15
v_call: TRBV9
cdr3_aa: CASSVAGLAGETQYF

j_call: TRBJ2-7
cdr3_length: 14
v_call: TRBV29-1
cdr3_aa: CSVDRGEGSYEQYF

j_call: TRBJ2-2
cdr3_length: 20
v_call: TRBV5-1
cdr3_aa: CASSLEPGHFFEHPSGELFF

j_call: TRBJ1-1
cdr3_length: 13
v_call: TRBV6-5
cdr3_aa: CASSYNSEAEAFF

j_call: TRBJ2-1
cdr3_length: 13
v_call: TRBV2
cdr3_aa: CASSGQGWGEQFF

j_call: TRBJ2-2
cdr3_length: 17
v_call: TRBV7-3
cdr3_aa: CASSKESWAGSTGELFF

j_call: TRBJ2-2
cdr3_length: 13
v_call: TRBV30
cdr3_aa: CAWSVLATGELFF

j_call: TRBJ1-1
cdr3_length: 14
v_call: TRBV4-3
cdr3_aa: CASSQDQLGARAFF

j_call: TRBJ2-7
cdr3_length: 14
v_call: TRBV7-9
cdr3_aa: CASISTRQGNEQYF

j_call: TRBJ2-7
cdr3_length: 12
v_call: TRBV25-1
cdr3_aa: CASRQGAREQYF

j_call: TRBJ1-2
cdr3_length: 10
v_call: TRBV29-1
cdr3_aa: CSVGSGGYTF

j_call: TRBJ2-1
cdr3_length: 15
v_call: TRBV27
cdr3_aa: CASSSGLAGGNEQFF

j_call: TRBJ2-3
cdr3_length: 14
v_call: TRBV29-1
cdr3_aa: CSVSPGTGSDTQYF

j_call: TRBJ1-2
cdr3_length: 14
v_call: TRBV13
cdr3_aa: CASSPAGSGYGYTF

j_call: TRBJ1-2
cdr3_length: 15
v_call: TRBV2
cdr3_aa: CASSEGPGGPYGYTF

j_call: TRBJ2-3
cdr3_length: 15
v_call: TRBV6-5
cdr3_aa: CASSTLAGSTDTQYF

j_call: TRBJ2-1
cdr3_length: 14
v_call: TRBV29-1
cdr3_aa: CSVDRDGAYNEQFF

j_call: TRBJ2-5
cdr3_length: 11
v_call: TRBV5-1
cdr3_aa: CASSLMETQYF

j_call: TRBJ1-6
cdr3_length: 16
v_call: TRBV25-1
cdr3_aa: CASSVETGGPNSPLHF

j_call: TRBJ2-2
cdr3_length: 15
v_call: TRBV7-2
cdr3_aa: CASSQDSPGTGELFF

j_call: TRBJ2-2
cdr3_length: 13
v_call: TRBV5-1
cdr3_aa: CASSFQGGGELFF

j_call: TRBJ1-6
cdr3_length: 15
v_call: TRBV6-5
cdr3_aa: CASSFDRGINSPLHF

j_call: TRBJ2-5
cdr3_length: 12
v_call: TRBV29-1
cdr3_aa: CSVTSGQETQYF

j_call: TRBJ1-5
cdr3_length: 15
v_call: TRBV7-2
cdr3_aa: CASSFGGHLNQPQHF

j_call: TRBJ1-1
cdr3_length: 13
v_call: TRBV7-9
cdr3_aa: CASTESGRTEAFF

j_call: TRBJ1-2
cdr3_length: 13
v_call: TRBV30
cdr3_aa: CAWRMGQHYGYTF

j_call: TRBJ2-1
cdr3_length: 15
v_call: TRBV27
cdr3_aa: CASSFTSGAIYEQFF

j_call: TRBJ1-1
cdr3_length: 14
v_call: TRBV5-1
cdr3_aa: CASSLTGPNTEAFF